Included here is one T cell receptor (beta chain) sequence, with context. Time point defined: peripheral blood 6 weeks after treatment start. Measured with immunoSEQ multiplex PCR; TCRdb has only the in-frame clones, and not every one. This sample carries 48,000 or so clones, roughly 86% of them seen once, and the ten largest clones take about 9.4%. The sample originates from a study of PD-L1 blockade in urothelial cancer. Looking at the study overall: Prior exposure to chemotherapy in patients amounted to 0 to 3 regimens received. Blood gave a median 141,255 T cells.

Germline lookup yields CDR1 SGHNT and CDR2 YENEEA. V was pared by 1 base and J by 6 bases, with 10 bases between. The CDR3 consists of 14 residues. The TCR comes from a man aged 55 to 70 with urothelial cancer. V usage is TRBV11-3 and J usage is TRBJ2-1; the D is unclear. The specimen comprised PBMCs, sampled around atezolizumab (anti-PD-L1) treatment. CDR3 sequence reads: CASSLATIFNEQFF. CDR3 sequence (DNA): TGTGCCAGCAGCTTAGCCACTATCTTCAATGAGCAGTTCTTC.